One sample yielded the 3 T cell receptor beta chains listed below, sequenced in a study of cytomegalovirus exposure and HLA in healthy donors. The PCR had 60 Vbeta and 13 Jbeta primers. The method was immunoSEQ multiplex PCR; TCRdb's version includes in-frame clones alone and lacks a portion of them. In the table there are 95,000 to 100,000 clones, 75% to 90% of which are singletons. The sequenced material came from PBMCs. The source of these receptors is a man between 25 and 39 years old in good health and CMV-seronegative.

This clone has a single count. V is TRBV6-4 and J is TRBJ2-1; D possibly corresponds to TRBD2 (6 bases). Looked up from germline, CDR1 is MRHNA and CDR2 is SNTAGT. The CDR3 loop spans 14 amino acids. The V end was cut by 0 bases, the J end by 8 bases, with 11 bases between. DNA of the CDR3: TGTGCCAGCAGTGACTCGGTAGGAGGGCATGAGCAGTTCTTC. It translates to CASSDSVGGHEQFF.

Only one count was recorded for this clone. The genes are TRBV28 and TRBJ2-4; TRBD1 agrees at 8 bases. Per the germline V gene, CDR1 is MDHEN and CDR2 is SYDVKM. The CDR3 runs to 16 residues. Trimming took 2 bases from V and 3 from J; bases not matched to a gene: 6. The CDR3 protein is CASSLQGATSKNIQYF. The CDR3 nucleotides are TGTGCCAGCAGTTTACAGGGGGCGACTAGCAAAAACATTCAGTACTTC.

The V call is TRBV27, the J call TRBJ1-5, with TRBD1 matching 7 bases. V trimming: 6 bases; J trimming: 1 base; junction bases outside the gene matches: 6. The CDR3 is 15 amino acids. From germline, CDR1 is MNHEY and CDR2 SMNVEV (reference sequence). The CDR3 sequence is CASRDRTLSNQPQHF. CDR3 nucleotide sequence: TGTGCCAGCAGGGACAGGACCCTAAGCAATCAGCCCCAGCATTTT.